The entry below describes one T cell receptor (beta chain). Since a much larger clone is just one base distant, this may be a read error. In germline, CDR1 is SGHNT, CDR2 YENEEA. The length of the CDR3 is 20 residues. This entry is derived from a study of tumor-infiltrating lymphocytes in primary liver carcinoma. Overall study context: Men as well as women, aged 30 to 69 years, made up the patients. All lesions had stage T1-T3 N0M0 and about 4 to 11 cm widths.

The study extracted blood RNA from unsorted whole blood and also extracted germline DNA. Starting from approximately 500 ng of total RNA, TCR beta cDNA was produced with a primer in the constant region. ARM-PCR was slightly modified, and three nested multiplex PCR rounds with it gave rise to the TCR beta libraries. Both of the initial two PCR rounds ran for 10 cycles and employed TRBV1-TRBV30 forward primers alongside a C-beta reverse primer. TCRdb redid the calling of the multiplex PCR reads with MiXCR, one entry per CDR3 protein. This sample has hundreds of thousands of distinct CDR3 sequences, with nearly 60% found just once.

The sample comprised peripheral blood. This chain connects TRBV11-3 to TRBJ2-2; no firm D call. This TCR came from a woman aged 25 to 39 with primary liver carcinoma and hepatitis B virus infection. Here the CDR3 DNA reads TGTGACAGCAGCTTGTCGGACCTAATGAAACCTAACGCGAACACCGGGGAGCTGTTTTTT. Encoded protein: CDSSLSDLMKPNANTGELFF.